The 24 T cell receptor beta chains below all came from one sample that was sequenced in a study of T cell responses to AZD1222 COVID-19 vaccine. Generated by immunoSEQ multiplex PCR, the TCRdb table keeps only in-frame clones and is missing some. The sample contains about 120,000 clones, around 92% of which appear only once. The specimen comprised peripheral blood, sampled on day 0 of AZD1222 vaccination. The receptors shown here come from an adult in good health.

The rearrangement joins TRBV27 to TRBJ1-6, with a tentative D call TRBD1 (5 bases). The CDR3 loop spans 15 amino acids. Germline V gene sequence: CDR1 MNHEY, CDR2 SMNVEV (reference sequence). The germline V and J ends were trimmed by 2 bases and 6 bases, with 11 bases remaining between them. CDR3 DNA sequence: TGTGCCAGCAGTTTAGAGCAGGGAGGTAATTCACCCCTCCACTTT. Protein sequence: CASSLEQGGNSPLHF.

This chain connects TRBV19 to TRBJ1-1; the D is unclear. Per the germline V gene, CDR1 is LNHDA and CDR2 is SQIVND (reference sequence). CDR3 length: 13 amino acids. Trimming took off 2 bases at V and 3 bases at J, with 7 bases between the two ends. The CDR3 loop reads CASSIREDTEAFF. The CDR3 nucleotides read TGTGCCAGTAGTATAAGAGAGGACACTGAAGCTTTCTTT.

CDR3 nucleotide sequence: TGCGCCAGCAGCCAACAAGTCATGGAGACCCAGTACTTC. This codes for CASSQQVMETQYF. The chain employs TRBV4-1 and TRBJ2-5, with unresolved D. Germline V gene lookup returns CDR1 MGHRA and CDR2 YSYEKL. This CDR3 comprises 13 residues. V was shortened by 2 bases and J by 5 bases, with 9 bases between the two germline ends.

The rearrangement uses TRBV9 and TRBJ2-1; the match to TRBD2 covers 11 bases. CDR1 is SGDLS and CDR2 is YYNGEE in the germline V gene. Germline trimming cut 0 bases from V and 8 bases from J; bases unmatched to any gene: 7. This CDR3 has 16 residues. The CDR3 DNA reads as TGTGCCAGCAGCGTAGCCGGGTCTAGCGGGAGGTATGAGCAGTTCTTC. This encodes CASSVAGSSGRYEQFF.

The chain uses TRBV11-3 and TRBJ2-5, with TRBD1 identical over 8 bases. Germline lookup yields CDR1 SGHNT and CDR2 YENEEA. V lost 1 base to trimming and J lost 3 bases; unmatched junction nucleotides: 10. The CDR3 has 17 residues. CDR3 nucleotides: TGTGCCAGCAGCTTAGGGGTGACAGGGGACGGAAAAGAGACCCAGTACTTC. This sequence encodes CASSLGVTGDGKETQYF.

This clone was seen a few times. The J gene is TRBJ2-1, the V gene TRBV19, with 9 bases lining up with TRBD1. The CDR3 loop spans 12 amino acids. Germline trimming cut 5 bases from V and 15 bases from J; bases unmatched to any gene: 8. The germline CDR1 and CDR2 sequences are LNHDA and SQIVND (reference sequence). The CDR3 DNA follows: TGTGCCAGTAGTCCGCGGGACAGGGTTCCGTTCTTC. This encodes CASSPRDRVPFF.

The rearrangement links TRBV7-2 to TRBJ1-1; 10 bases are a match to TRBD1. The V gene end was trimmed by 8 bases and the J gene end by 3 bases; junction bases not matched to a gene: 9. The CDR3 sequence is 15 residues long. Per germline, CDR1 SGHTA and CDR2 FQGNSA. CDR3 protein: CASQIVGTGDTEAFF. For the CDR3, the DNA is TGTGCCAGCCAGATAGTCGGGACAGGGGACACTGAAGCTTTCTTT. The full variable domain, rest sourced from reference TRBV7-2 and TRBJ1-1, is GAGVSQSPSNKVTEKGKDVELRCDPISGHTALYWYRQSLGQGLEFLIYFQGNSAPDKSGLPSDRFSAERTGGSVSTLTIQRTQQEDSAVYLCASQIVGTGDTEAFFGQGTRLTVV.

The sample holds a few counts of this clone. This chain joins TRBV5-8 and TRBJ1-5, with TRBD1 identical over 7 bases. Trimming removed 4 bases from V and 12 bases from J; junction bases left unmatched: 10. Germline CDR1 and CDR2: SGHTS and YDEGEE. This CDR3 spans 13 amino acids. The CDR3 region is CASSQTNRGVQHF. The CDR3 DNA is TGTGCCAGCAGCCAGACCAACAGGGGTGTCCAGCATTTT.

The rearrangement uses TRBV5-6 and TRBJ2-5; the D is unclear. The V and J ends lost 6 bases and 5 bases respectively, with 11 bases between them. Germline values: CDR1 SGHDT, CDR2 YYEEEE. The CDR3 runs to 12 residues. CDR3 residues: CASNGQYETQYF. The CDR3 DNA sequence: TGTGCCAGCAATGGGCAGTATGAGACCCAGTACTTC. Complete variable domain (other parts from reference TRBV5-6 and TRBJ2-5): DAGVTQSPTHLIKTRGQQVTLRCSPKSGHDTVSWYQQALGQGPQFIFQYYEEEERQRGNFPDRFSGHQFPNYSSELNVNALLLGDSALYLCASNGQYETQYFGPGTRLLVL.

The V gene is TRBV14, the J gene TRBJ2-3; maybe TRBD2 (6 bases). CDR1 SGHDN and CDR2 FVKESK come from the germline V gene. Trimming left V 3 bases short and J 6 bases short, with 10 bases between. The CDR3 totals 13 residues. The CDR3 spells CASSQWGEDTQYF. In DNA, the CDR3 is TGTGCCAGCAGCCAGTGGGGGGAGGATACGCAGTATTTT.

The V gene is TRBV29-1, the J gene TRBJ2-7; D might be TRBD1 or TRBD2, each matching 5 bases. Deletions cut 6 bases from V and 5 bases from J, with 14 bases between. The CDR3 contains 12 residues. Looked up from germline, CDR1 is SQVTM and CDR2 is ANQGSEA. In nucleotides, the CDR3 is TGCAGCGTCGCTGCCGGGACGAACGAGCAGTACTTC. It encodes CSVAAGTNEQYF.

This chain links TRBV19 with TRBJ2-7, with 8 nucleotides matching TRBD2. The trim removed 5 bases at V and 6 bases at J, leaving 6 bases unmatched. In germline, CDR1 is LNHDA, CDR2 SQIVND (reference sequence). The CDR3 extends over 13 amino acids. The CDR3 region is CASSAGGGFEQYF. The CDR3 region has the DNA TGTGCCAGTAGTGCGGGGGGCGGTTTCGAGCAGTACTTC.

The CDR3 loop is CASSHRGPNTGELFF. DNA for the CDR3: TGTGCCAGCAGCCACAGGGGCCCGAACACCGGGGAGCTGTTTTTT. The rearrangement joins TRBV2 to TRBJ2-2; 7 bases align to TRBD1. V lost 6 bases to trimming and J lost 0 bases; unmatched junction nucleotides: 4. Germline CDR1 is SNHLY and CDR2 is FYNNEI. The CDR3 length is 15 residues.

The rearrangement uses TRBV25-1 and TRBJ2-1; no reliable D call. Per the germline V gene, CDR1 is MGHDK and CDR2 is SYGVNS. The CDR3 runs to 16 residues. V was trimmed by 2 bases and J by 3 bases, leaving 14 bases between them. The CDR3 region is CASSEPFPGNYNEQFF. The CDR3 DNA reads TGTGCCAGCAGTGAACCTTTCCCCGGCAACTACAATGAGCAGTTCTTC.

This chain links TRBV27 with TRBJ1-2; D gene unclear. Trimming took 3 bases from V and 3 from J, leaving 8 bases between them. This CDR3 spans 13 amino acids. Germline CDR1 is MNHEY and CDR2 is SMNVEV (reference sequence). CDR3 DNA: TGTGCCAGCAGTTTCGACAAGGACTATGGCTACACCTTC. It encodes CASSFDKDYGYTF.

This chain links TRBV28 with TRBJ2-7; TRBD2 matches 8 bases. The CDR3 consists of 14 residues. Per the germline V gene, CDR1 is MDHEN and CDR2 is SYDVKM. With V trimmed by 4 bases and J by 2 bases, 4 bases remained unmatched. The CDR3 protein is CASSSTSETYEQYF. The CDR3 DNA follows: TGTGCCAGCAGTTCGACTAGCGAGACCTACGAGCAGTACTTC.

The chain recombines TRBV19 with TRBJ1-2, with a weak D call TRBD1 (6 bases). Germline CDR1 is LNHDA and CDR2 is SQIVND (reference sequence). The CDR3 spans 13 residues. The ends were cut back, 10 bases at V and 4 bases at J, with 16 bases in the middle. The CDR3 loop reads CATRGGGGYGYTF. CDR3 nucleotide sequence: TGTGCCACAAGAGGGGGAGGCGGCTATGGCTACACCTTC.

This clone was recorded only once. The CDR3 DNA reads TGTGCCAGCAGATTGGGACACCGTGAAGCTTTCTTT. Translating gives CASRLGHREAFF. The chain joins TRBV7-9 to TRBJ1-1; tentatively, D is TRBD1 (6 bases). Trimming removed 6 bases at V and 7 bases at J, with 12 bases between. This CDR3 comprises 12 residues. CDR1 is SEHNR, CDR2 FQNEAQ, per germline (reference sequence).

This chain connects TRBV30 to TRBJ1-2; D remains unclear. V lost 5 bases to trimming and J lost 0 bases, with 19 bases between them. CDR1 GTSNPN and CDR2 SVGIG come from the germline V gene (reference sequence). The CDR3 has 16 residues. CDR3 in amino acids: CAWGLQPGFANYGYTF. The CDR3 DNA reads as TGTGCCTGGGGCCTTCAACCGGGGTTCGCTAACTATGGCTACACCTTC.

The rearrangement links TRBV7-2 to TRBJ2-5; no clear D gene. The germline V gene has CDR1 SGHTA and CDR2 FQGNSA. With 4 bases removed from V and 4 bases from J, the gap between germline ends came to 16 bases. This CDR3 spans 15 amino acids. The CDR3 here is CASSSLGGSLETQYF. The CDR3 DNA reads as TGTGCCAGCAGCTCCCTTGGTGGAAGCCTAGAGACCCAGTACTTC.

The V gene is TRBV7-9, the J gene TRBJ1-2, with D possibly TRBD1 on 6 matching bases. CDR1 SEHNR and CDR2 FQNEAQ come from the germline V gene (reference sequence). There are 13 residues in the CDR3. V was trimmed by 5 bases and J by 6 bases, leaving 13 bases between them. CDR3 amino acids: CASSKPYRDGYTF. The CDR3 nucleotides read TGTGCCAGCAGCAAACCCTACAGGGATGGCTACACCTTC.

The chain has TRBV5-4 and TRBJ1-5; 7 positions agree with TRBD1. The CDR3 covers 14 residues. The germline CDR1 and CDR2 sequences are SGHNT and YYREEE (reference sequence). The V segment lost 4 bases and the J segment 4 bases; nucleotides outside the gene matches: 5. CDR3: CASSLTGANQPQHF. The CDR3, as DNA: TGTGCCAGCAGCCTCACAGGGGCTAATCAGCCCCAGCATTTT.

The CDR3 DNA reads as TGTGCCAGCAGCTTAATGGGGACCAAGGGCGGGGAGCTGTTTTTT. Translating it yields CASSLMGTKGGELFF. The V gene is TRBV7-3, the J gene TRBJ2-2; either TRBD1 or TRBD2 may fit D (5 bases each). Germline assignment: CDR1 SGHTA and CDR2 FQGTGA. CDR3 length: 15 amino acids. The ends were cut back, 1 base at V and 7 bases at J, with 13 bases in the middle. Full variable domain (rest looked up from reference TRBV7-3 and TRBJ2-2): GAGVSQTPSNKVTEKGKYVELRCDPISGHTALYWYRQSLGQGPEFLIYFQGTGAADDSGLPNDRFFAVRPEGSVSTLKIQRTERGDSAVYLCASSLMGTKGGELFFGEGSRLTVL.

The chain employs TRBV4-1 and TRBJ2-7; 8 bases line up with TRBD2. This CDR3 spans 14 amino acids. Germline loops: CDR1 MGHRA, CDR2 YSYEKL. Trimming at V came to 4 bases and at J to 3 bases, leaving 5 bases not matched to a gene. The DNA of the CDR3 is TGCGCCAGCAGCCCCTTCGGGGGGGGCTACGAGCAGTACTTC. Its protein is CASSPFGGGYEQYF.